This is a list of T cell receptor beta chains from one sample in a study of blood T cell repertoires in COVID-19. Repertoires were generated with immunoSEQ multiplex PCR, while TCRdb's copy carries only in-frame clones and drops some. Of fewer than 400,000 clones listed, around nine tenths were seen once; the top ten hold about 5.2%. Material: PBMCs or T cells enriched from blood (not recorded which). These receptors came from a man between 60 and 70 years old who had recovered from COVID-19. CDR3s include the opening cysteine and the closing phenylalanine or tryptophan. D genes are given only for firm matches. Clone size appears in some rows only: once, few, many, or a class for an expanded clone.

clone_size: .; d_call: TRBD1; j_call: TRBJ1-1; v_call: TRBV7-2; cdr3_nt: TGTGCCAGCAGCGCGACAGGGCGTAGCACTGAAGCTTTCTTT; cdr3_aa: CASSATGRSTEAFF
clone_size: .; d_call: TRBD2; j_call: TRBJ2-3; v_call: TRBV5-1; cdr3_nt: TGCGCCAGCAGCTTGCAGAGGACTAGCGGGATCACTAGCACAGATACGCAGTATTTT; cdr3_aa: CASSLQRTSGITSTDTQYF
clone_size: .; d_call: TRBD1; j_call: TRBJ2-7; v_call: TRBV4-1; cdr3_nt: TGCGCCAGCAGCGCTTCAGGGGGCGGTTACGAGCAGTACTTC; cdr3_aa: CASSASGGGYEQYF
clone_size: .; d_call: .; j_call: TRBJ1-3; v_call: TRBV5-6; cdr3_nt: TGTGCCAGCAGGAATACAGTCTCTGGAAACACCATATATTTT; cdr3_aa: CASRNTVSGNTIYF
clone_size: .; d_call: TRBD1; j_call: TRBJ1-1; v_call: TRBV3-1/TRBV3-2; cdr3_nt: TGTGCCAGCAGCCGAGGACAGGGGGATTATACTGAAGCTTTCTTT; cdr3_aa: CASSRGQGDYTEAFF
clone_size: .; d_call: .; j_call: TRBJ2-5; v_call: TRBV28; cdr3_nt: TGTGCCAGCAGTTCCCCGGGAGGGGGCGGGAAGACCCAGTACTTC; cdr3_aa: CASSSPGGGGKTQYF
clone_size: .; d_call: TRBD1; j_call: TRBJ2-7; v_call: TRBV29-1; cdr3_nt: TGCAGCGTTGAAGATCGGCCCAGGGGGTACGGGCAGTACTTC; cdr3_aa: CSVEDRPRGYGQYF
clone_size: .; d_call: TRBD1; j_call: TRBJ2-7; v_call: TRBV10-2; cdr3_nt: TGCGCCAGCAGTCGAGGACAGGGGGACGAGCAGTACTTC; cdr3_aa: CASSRGQGDEQYF
clone_size: few; d_call: .; j_call: TRBJ2-5; v_call: TRBV7-2; cdr3_nt: TGTGCCAGCAGCTTATCTCGGGAGCAGGGGACCCAGTACTTC; cdr3_aa: CASSLSREQGTQYF
clone_size: .; d_call: .; j_call: TRBJ2-3; v_call: TRBV28; cdr3_nt: TGTGCCAGCAGCCGACTACAGAGCGCAGATACGCAGTATTTT; cdr3_aa: CASSRLQSADTQYF
clone_size: .; d_call: .; j_call: TRBJ2-5; v_call: TRBV5-4; cdr3_nt: TGTGCCAGCAGCTTGGCAGGCCACACAAAAGAGACCCAGTACTTC; cdr3_aa: CASSLAGHTKETQYF
clone_size: few; d_call: .; j_call: TRBJ2-1; v_call: TRBV7-3; cdr3_nt: TGTGCCAGCAGCTTAAAGGGAGGTTTTAGGGGTGAGCAGTTCTTC; cdr3_aa: CASSLKGGFRGEQFF
clone_size: once; d_call: TRBD2; j_call: TRBJ2-7; v_call: TRBV7-2; cdr3_nt: TGTGCCAGCAGCTTAAGACTAGCTTCCTACGAGCAGTACTTC; cdr3_aa: CASSLRLASYEQYF
clone_size: .; d_call: .; j_call: TRBJ1-6; v_call: TRBV27; cdr3_nt: TGTGCCAGCAGTTTAACAGGGTATTCACCCCTCCACTTT; cdr3_aa: CASSLTGYSPLHF
clone_size: .; d_call: TRBD1; j_call: TRBJ2-7; v_call: TRBV7-2; cdr3_nt: TGTGCCAGCAGCTTAGCTACGGCCAGGGGGCTTTACGAGCAGTACTTC; cdr3_aa: CASSLATARGLYEQYF
clone_size: .; d_call: .; j_call: TRBJ2-7; v_call: TRBV28; cdr3_nt: TGTGCCAGCAGGCGCCCGGGACTTCCGCAGTACTTC; cdr3_aa: CASRRPGLPQYF
clone_size: .; d_call: TRBD1; j_call: TRBJ2-1; v_call: TRBV28; cdr3_nt: TGTGCCAGCAGTTTCGGGGACAGGGATTACAATGAGCAGTTCTTC; cdr3_aa: CASSFGDRDYNEQFF
clone_size: .; d_call: TRBD2; j_call: TRBJ2-7; v_call: TRBV7-3; cdr3_nt: TGTGCCAGCAGCGAACTAGCGGGAGGTCTCGGCGAGCAGTACTTC; cdr3_aa: CASSELAGGLGEQYF
clone_size: .; d_call: TRBD2; j_call: TRBJ2-1; v_call: TRBV28; cdr3_nt: TGTGCCAGCAGTTTATTATCGGGAGGGGCGCTTTATGAGCAGTTCTTC; cdr3_aa: CASSLLSGGALYEQFF
clone_size: .; d_call: .; j_call: TRBJ2-2; v_call: TRBV11-2; cdr3_nt: TGTGCCAGCAGCTCCCAGCGGGTGGGTCCCGGGGAGCTGTTTTTT; cdr3_aa: CASSSQRVGPGELFF
clone_size: .; d_call: TRBD2; j_call: TRBJ2-7; v_call: TRBV20-1; cdr3_nt: TGCAGTGCTAGTACAACCGGGACTAGCGGGTCCTACGAGCAGTACTTC; cdr3_aa: CSASTTGTSGSYEQYF
clone_size: .; d_call: TRBD1; j_call: TRBJ2-3; v_call: TRBV6-5; cdr3_nt: TGTGCCAGCAACCCGGGACAGATAGGTACGCAGTATTTT; cdr3_aa: CASNPGQIGTQYF
clone_size: .; d_call: TRBD2; j_call: TRBJ2-1; v_call: TRBV30; cdr3_nt: TGTGCCTGGAGTGCAAACATACTAGCGGCAAGCTCCTACAATGAGCAGTTCTTC; cdr3_aa: CAWSANILAASSYNEQFF
clone_size: once; d_call: TRBD2; j_call: TRBJ2-7; v_call: TRBV5-4; cdr3_nt: TGTGCCAGCAGCACTGTTTCCAGCGGGAGCTACGAGCAGTACTTC; cdr3_aa: CASSTVSSGSYEQYF
clone_size: .; d_call: .; j_call: TRBJ1-2; v_call: TRBV28; cdr3_nt: TGTGCCAGCGGGGAGGGGGGATCCTATGGCTACACCTTC; cdr3_aa: CASGEGGSYGYTF
clone_size: .; d_call: TRBD2; j_call: TRBJ2-7; v_call: TRBV5-1; cdr3_nt: TGCGCCAGCAGCCCAGGAGCGGGAGCAGTCGAGCAGTACTTC; cdr3_aa: CASSPGAGAVEQYF
clone_size: .; d_call: .; j_call: TRBJ1-6; v_call: TRBV14; cdr3_nt: TGTGCCAGCAGCCAAGTGCGTACTAATTCACCCCTCCACTTT; cdr3_aa: CASSQVRTNSPLHF
clone_size: .; d_call: .; j_call: TRBJ2-2; v_call: TRBV5-1; cdr3_nt: TGCGCCAGCACGATGGCGGCCACGAACACCGGGGAGCTGTTTTTT; cdr3_aa: CASTMAATNTGELFF
clone_size: .; d_call: .; j_call: TRBJ2-2; v_call: TRBV28; cdr3_nt: TGTGCCAGCAGTTACTCAAACACCGGGGAGCTGTTTTTT; cdr3_aa: CASSYSNTGELFF
clone_size: once; d_call: TRBD2; j_call: TRBJ2-1; v_call: TRBV7-9; cdr3_nt: TGTGCCAGCAGCTTAATCGCGCTCAGCGGGGGGGTAGGCAATGAGCAGTTCTTC; cdr3_aa: CASSLIALSGGVGNEQFF
clone_size: once; d_call: .; j_call: TRBJ1-2; v_call: TRBV5-4; cdr3_nt: TGTGCCAGCAGCTTGGACAGAAATGGCTACACCTTC; cdr3_aa: CASSLDRNGYTF
clone_size: few; d_call: TRBD1; j_call: TRBJ1-5; v_call: TRBV5-1; cdr3_nt: TGCGCCAGCAGCTTGACAGGGGAAGACCAGCCCCAGCATTTT; cdr3_aa: CASSLTGEDQPQHF
clone_size: .; d_call: .; j_call: TRBJ1-1; v_call: TRBV6-5; cdr3_nt: TGTGCCAGCAGAAGGACAGTAAACACTGAAGCTTTCTTT; cdr3_aa: CASRRTVNTEAFF
clone_size: .; d_call: TRBD1; j_call: TRBJ1-5; v_call: TRBV28; cdr3_nt: TGTGCCAGCAGCTCCCGACAGGGGGCGGGCAATCAGCCCCAGCATTTT; cdr3_aa: CASSSRQGAGNQPQHF
clone_size: .; d_call: .; j_call: TRBJ1-1; v_call: TRBV3-1/TRBV3-2; cdr3_nt: TGTGCCAGCAGCGCAAACAGGGTCACTGAAGCTTTCTTT; cdr3_aa: CASSANRVTEAFF
clone_size: .; d_call: TRBD2; j_call: TRBJ2-3; v_call: TRBV6-6; cdr3_nt: TGTGCCAGCGGAACGAGCGGGAGGGCCCGAACAGATACGCAGTATTTT; cdr3_aa: CASGTSGRARTDTQYF
clone_size: .; d_call: TRBD2; j_call: TRBJ2-5; v_call: TRBV5-1; cdr3_nt: TGCGCCAGCAGCTTGGGACTAGCGGGAGGGCGGTTCGTAGAGACCCAGTACTTC; cdr3_aa: CASSLGLAGGRFVETQYF
clone_size: .; d_call: TRBD2; j_call: TRBJ2-1; v_call: TRBV5-1; cdr3_nt: TGCGCCAGCAGCCCACCGGGACTAGCGGGAGTGAATGAGCAGTTCTTC; cdr3_aa: CASSPPGLAGVNEQFF
clone_size: .; d_call: .; j_call: TRBJ2-7; v_call: TRBV28; cdr3_nt: TGTGCCAGCAGACTAAGGTGGGGGGAGACACTTTACGAGCAGTACTTC; cdr3_aa: CASRLRWGETLYEQYF
clone_size: .; d_call: TRBD2; j_call: TRBJ2-3; v_call: TRBV29-1; cdr3_nt: TGCAGCGTTGAACCCTCGGGGGGGGCAACAGATACGCAGTATTTT; cdr3_aa: CSVEPSGGATDTQYF
clone_size: .; d_call: TRBD1; j_call: TRBJ1-1; v_call: TRBV29-1; cdr3_nt: TGCAGCGTTGTCCTACAGGGGGCGGACACTGAAGCTTTCTTT; cdr3_aa: CSVVLQGADTEAFF
clone_size: .; d_call: .; j_call: TRBJ2-7; v_call: TRBV27; cdr3_nt: TGTGCCAGCAGTTTGCTAGGCTACGAGCAGTACTTC; cdr3_aa: CASSLLGYEQYF
clone_size: .; d_call: TRBD1; j_call: TRBJ2-7; v_call: TRBV6-5; cdr3_nt: TGTGCCAGCACCCCGACAGGGGGCTACGAGCAGTACTTC; cdr3_aa: CASTPTGGYEQYF
clone_size: .; d_call: .; j_call: TRBJ1-5; v_call: TRBV15; cdr3_nt: TGTGCCACCAGCAGAGATAGGGGTAATCAGCCCCAGCATTTT; cdr3_aa: CATSRDRGNQPQHF
clone_size: once; d_call: TRBD2; j_call: TRBJ2-2; v_call: TRBV7-8; cdr3_nt: TGTGCCAGCAGCTTAGGACTAGCGGGAGGCGGGGAGCTGTTTTTT; cdr3_aa: CASSLGLAGGGELFF
clone_size: .; d_call: TRBD1; j_call: TRBJ1-1; v_call: TRBV29-1; cdr3_nt: TGCAGCGTGGACAGGGGGAACACTGAAGCTTTCTTT; cdr3_aa: CSVDRGNTEAFF
clone_size: .; d_call: TRBD1; j_call: TRBJ2-1; v_call: TRBV5-1; cdr3_nt: TGCGCCAGCAGCTTTCAGGGGGCAATGGTTGAGAATGAGCAGTTCTTC; cdr3_aa: CASSFQGAMVENEQFF
clone_size: .; d_call: .; j_call: TRBJ2-5; v_call: TRBV28; cdr3_nt: TGTGCCAGCAGTTTATTGGTTAGGACAGCTCAAGAGACCCAGTACTTC; cdr3_aa: CASSLLVRTAQETQYF
clone_size: .; d_call: .; j_call: TRBJ2-1; v_call: TRBV5-1; cdr3_nt: TGCGCCAGCAGCACCCGCCTAGGAGTGACCTACAATGAGCAGTTCTTC; cdr3_aa: CASSTRLGVTYNEQFF
clone_size: .; d_call: .; j_call: TRBJ2-3; v_call: TRBV6-5; cdr3_nt: TGTGCCAGCAGCCCCCCGGGCACAGATACGCAGTATTTT; cdr3_aa: CASSPPGTDTQYF
clone_size: .; d_call: TRBD1; j_call: TRBJ2-7; v_call: TRBV28; cdr3_nt: TGTGCCAGCGCATCACTCCCGGGACAGGGTACTTACGAGCAGTACTTC; cdr3_aa: CASASLPGQGTYEQYF